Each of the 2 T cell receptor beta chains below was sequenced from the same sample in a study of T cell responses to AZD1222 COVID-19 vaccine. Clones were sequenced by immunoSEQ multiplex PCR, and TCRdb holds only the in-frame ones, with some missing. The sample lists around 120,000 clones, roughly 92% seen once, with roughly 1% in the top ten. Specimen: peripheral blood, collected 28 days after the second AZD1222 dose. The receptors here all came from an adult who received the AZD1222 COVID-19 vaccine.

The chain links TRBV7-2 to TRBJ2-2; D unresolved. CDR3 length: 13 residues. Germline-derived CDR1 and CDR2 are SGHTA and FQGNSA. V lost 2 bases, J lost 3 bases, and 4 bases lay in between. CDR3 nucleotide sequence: TGTGCCAGCAGCTTATCGCACACCGGGGAGCTGTTTTTT. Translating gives CASSLSHTGELFF.

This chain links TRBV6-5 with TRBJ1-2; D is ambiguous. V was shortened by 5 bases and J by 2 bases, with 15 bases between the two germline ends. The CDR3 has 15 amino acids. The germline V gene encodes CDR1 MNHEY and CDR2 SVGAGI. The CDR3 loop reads CASSLEKGGNYGYTF. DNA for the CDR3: TGTGCCAGCAGTCTCGAAAAAGGAGGGAACTATGGCTACACCTTC.